A selection of T cell receptor beta chains follows, all from one sample in a study of T cells in Graves' hyperthyroidism and ophthalmopathy. From the multiplex PCR reads, TCRdb called clonotypes with MiXCR, one entry per CDR3 protein. Of approximately 530,000 distinct CDR3 sequences in the sample, 16% were seen once. The sample taken for sequencing was blood. These receptors were taken from a woman aged 18-29 years with Graves' hyperthyroidism. The CDR3 runs from the conserved cysteine through the conserved F or W. Fields, in order: CDR3 length, J gene, V gene, clone size, D gene, CDR3 protein, CDR3 DNA. A D gene is named only where the DNA matches it firmly. Some rows mark clone size as missing; the rest say once, few, many or name a class of expanded clone.

15 | TRBJ2-1 | TRBV7-9 | - | - | CASSLYRGGWSEQFF | TGTGCCAGCAGCTTATATAGGGGGGGGTGGAGTGAGCAGTTCTTC
15 | TRBJ1-2 | TRBV5-1 | - | TRBD1 | CASNLLGQAEVGYTF | TGCGCCAGCAACCTTCTCGGACAGGCAGAAGTTGGCTACACCTTC
15 | TRBJ2-3 | TRBV11-2 | few | TRBD2 | CASSGLAAHTDTQYF | TGTGCCAGCTCTGGACTAGCGGCTCACACAGATACGCAGTATTTT
14 | TRBJ1-1 | TRBV15 | many | - | CATSRDTAGTEAFF | TGTGCCACCAGCAGAGATACCGCCGGGACTGAAGCTTTCTTT
14 | TRBJ1-6 | TRBV12-3/TRBV12-4 | many | TRBD1 | CASTPDRAGSPLHF | TGTGCCAGCACTCCGGACAGGGCGGGTTCACCCCTCCACTTT
14 | TRBJ2-7 | TRBV5-1 | - | - | CASSEKTSNYEQYF | TGCGCCAGCAGCGAAAAGACATCGAACTACGAGCAGTACTTC
13 | TRBJ1-1 | TRBV2 | few | - | CASTWAPATEAFF | TGTGCCAGCACCTGGGCCCCGGCCACTGAAGCTTTCTTT
17 | TRBJ2-7 | TRBV6-1 | many | TRBD1 | CASRTDRGRSVLYEQYF | TGTGCCAGCAGGACCGACAGGGGCAGGTCGGTCCTCTACGAGCAGTACTTC
13 | TRBJ2-1 | TRBV18 | many | - | CASSPSEYNEQFF | TGTGCCAGCTCACCGTCTGAATACAATGAGCAGTTCTTC
20 | TRBJ1-1 | TRBV9 | many | TRBD1 | CASSEKFRLDREWSDTEAFF | TGTGCCAGCAGCGAGAAATTCCGGTTGGACAGGGAATGGAGTGACACTGAAGCTTTCTTT
13 | TRBJ1-1 | TRBV20-1 | many | - | CSARDGEQGEAFF | TGCAGTGCTAGAGATGGGGAACAGGGTGAAGCTTTCTTT
12 | TRBJ2-7 | TRBV28 | many | - | CASSLFRKEQYF | TGTGCCAGCAGTTTATTTCGGAAAGAGCAGTACTTC
11 | TRBJ2-1 | TRBV20-1 | many | - | CSAEGWNEQFF | TGCAGTGCTGAAGGGTGGAATGAGCAGTTCTTC
17 | TRBJ2-3 | TRBV18 | many | TRBD2 | CASSPGTSGRKTDTQYF | TGTGCCAGCTCACCAGGGACTAGCGGGAGGAAGACAGATACGCAGTATTTT
16 | TRBJ1-6 | TRBV12-3/TRBV12-4 | few | - | CASSQGGGSYNSPLHF | TGTGCCAGCAGTCAGGGAGGGGGCTCCTATAATTCACCCCTCCACTTT
16 | TRBJ2-4 | TRBV30 | many | - | CAWRDSPISAKNIQYF | TGTGCCTGGAGGGACTCTCCTATTTCAGCCAAAAACATTCAGTACTTC